One and the same sample provided the 31 T cell receptor beta chains below, sequenced in a study of control samples from healthy donors and cancer patients. Assay used: immunoSEQ multiplex PCR; TCRdb lists only in-frame clones, some missing. The sample consists of approximately 85,000 clones, around 90% of them appearing once. Sequencing was done on a sample of blood. All receptors derive from a woman in her sixties or seventies in good health.

J is TRBJ1-5 and V is TRBV27; a possible D gene is TRBD1 (6 bases). V lost 5 bases and J lost 5, with 25 bases in between. Germline V gene lookup returns CDR1 MNHEY and CDR2 SMNVEV (reference sequence). CDR3 size: 18 residues. The CDR3 DNA reads TGTGCCAGCAGTCCGAAGACAGGCCACCGCTTTACGCATCAGCCCCAGCATTTT. This translates into CASSPKTGHRFTHQPQHF.

The chain recombines TRBV7-9 with TRBJ2-3; 7 positions match TRBD2. The CDR3 has 14 amino acids. The V gene end was trimmed by 3 bases and the J gene end by 5 bases; junction bases not matched to a gene: 5. Germline CDR1 reads SEHNR; CDR2 reads FQNEAQ (reference sequence). The CDR3 is CASSLEGGVDTQYF. The CDR3 DNA is TGTGCCAGCAGCTTGGAGGGAGGGGTAGATACGCAGTATTTT. The complete variable domain, with remaining parts taken from reference TRBV7-9 and TRBJ2-3, reads DTGVSQNPRHKITKRGQNVTFRCDPISEHNRLYWYRQTLGQGPEFLTYFQNEAQLEKSRLLSDRFSAERPKGSFSTLEIQRTEQGDSAMYLCASSLEGGVDTQYFGPGTRLTVL.

V and J are TRBV5-5 and TRBJ2-2, with 9 nucleotides matching TRBD2. Trimming took 4 bases from V and 7 from J; bases not matched to a gene: 8. This CDR3 is 15 amino acids long. Germline assignment: CDR1 SGHKS and CDR2 YYEKEE (reference sequence). CDR3 sequence reads: CASSLRLAANGELFF. Here the CDR3 DNA reads TGTGCCAGCAGCCTACGACTAGCGGCTAACGGGGAGCTGTTTTTT. The whole variable domain, filled in from reference TRBV5-5 and TRBJ2-2, reads DAGVTQSPTHLIKTRGQQVTLRCSPISGHKSVSWYQQVLGQGPQFIFQYYEKEERGRGNFPDRFSARQFPNYSSELNVNALLLGDSALYLCASSLRLAANGELFFGEGSRLTVL.

The chain is built from TRBV7-7 and TRBJ2-3; 7 bases match TRBD2. The V and J ends lost 8 bases and 2 bases, in that order; junction bases with no gene match: 13. From germline, CDR1 is SSHAT and CDR2 FNYEAQ (reference sequence). The CDR3 consists of 16 residues. The CDR3 spells CASARDSGYFTDTQYF. The DNA of the CDR3 is TGTGCCAGCGCGCGGGATAGCGGGTACTTCACAGATACGCAGTATTTT. Drawing the rest from reference TRBV7-7 and TRBJ2-3, the complete variable domain is GAGVSQSPRYKVTKRGQDVTLRCDPISSHATLYWYQQALGQGPEFLTYFNYEAQPDKSGLPSDRFSAERPEGSISTLTIQRTEQRDSAMYRCASARDSGYFTDTQYFGPGTRLTVL.

This chain links TRBV28 with TRBJ2-3, with TRBD2 matching 13 bases. Per germline, CDR1 MDHEN and CDR2 SYDVKM. V lost 5 bases and J lost 6; bases outside the gene matches: 11. The CDR3 extends over 17 amino acids. The CDR3: CASSLWTSGSLPDTQYF. CDR3 in DNA: TGTGCCAGCAGTCTCTGGACTAGCGGGAGTCTTCCGGATACGCAGTATTTT.

The chain employs TRBV15 and TRBJ2-7; D possibly matches TRBD1 or TRBD2 (5 bases each). Trimming took 1 base from V and 1 from J, leaving 11 bases between them. Germline CDR1 is LNHNV and CDR2 is YYDKDF (reference sequence). The CDR3 extends over 15 amino acids. DNA for the CDR3: TGTGCCACCAGCAGAGTTTTTGAGGGGTCCTACGAGCAGTACTTC. This encodes CATSRVFEGSYEQYF.

The chain uses TRBV12-5 and TRBJ1-2, with D perhaps matching TRBD1 (6 bases). The CDR3 extends over 17 amino acids. V was trimmed by 5 bases and J by 4 bases, leaving 23 bases between them. Germline CDR1 reads LGHNT; CDR2 reads FRNRAP. The chain's CDR3 is CASGGGTRVEGIYGYTF. The CDR3 nucleotides read TGTGCTAGTGGTGGGGGGACAAGGGTCGAGGGGATCTATGGCTACACCTTC. The entire variable domain, with the rest obtained from reference TRBV12-5 and TRBJ1-2, is as follows: DARVTQTPRHKVTEMGQEVTMRCQPILGHNTVFWYRQTMMQGLELLAYFRNRAPLDDSGMPKDRFSAEMPDATLATLKIQPSEPRDSAVYFCASGGGTRVEGIYGYTFGSGTRLTVV.

The V and J genes are TRBV2 and TRBJ2-1, with D uncertain. The CDR3 contains 15 residues. Germline V gene lookup returns CDR1 SNHLY and CDR2 FYNNEI. The germline V and J ends were trimmed by 4 bases and 0 bases, with 10 bases remaining between them. The CDR3 nucleotides are TGTGCCAGCAGTGCGCGTCTGGGCTCCTACAATGAGCAGTTCTTC. It yields the protein CASSARLGSYNEQFF.

The V call is TRBV6-2 or TRBV6-3, the J call TRBJ1-5, with D hard to call. Trimming took off 0 bases at V and 0 bases at J, with 15 bases between the two ends. CDR3 size: 18 residues. From germline, CDR1 is MNHEY and CDR2 SVGEGT. Written as DNA, the CDR3 is TGTGCCAGCAGTTACTCTCCGCGATCGGGGTATAGCAATCAGCCCCAGCATTTT. The encoded protein is CASSYSPRSGYSNQPQHF.

The chain uses TRBV30 and TRBJ1-3, with 8 bases aligning to TRBD1. Germline CDR1 and CDR2: GTSNPN and SVGIG (reference sequence). V dropped 3 bases and J dropped 2; count of bases not matched to a gene: 6. The CDR3 has 15 residues. The CDR3 DNA follows: TGTGCCTGGAGAGGCCAGACAGGGGCTGGAAACACCATATATTTT. It specifies CAWRGQTGAGNTIYF.

The V gene is TRBV5-1, the J gene TRBJ1-5; D gene unclear. V gave up 5 bases and J gave up 0 bases, with 6 bases separating them. Looked up from germline, CDR1 is SGHRS and CDR2 is YFSETQ. This CDR3 spans 13 amino acids. The DNA of the CDR3 is TGCGCCAGCAGATCTAATAGCAATCAGCCCCAGCATTTT. Its translation: CASRSNSNQPQHF.

The rearrangement uses TRBV18 and TRBJ2-2, with 7 bases lining up with TRBD1. The germline V gene encodes CDR1 KGHSH and CDR2 LQKENI. The CDR3 consists of 15 residues. V gave up 1 base and J gave up 5 bases; unmatched junction bases: 4. CDR3 in amino acids: CASSPQGALTGELFF. The CDR3 coding sequence is TGTGCCAGCTCACCACAGGGGGCTCTGACCGGGGAGCTGTTTTTT.

This clone was picked up one time. V gene TRBV30 combines with J gene TRBJ1-5; the D is unclear. V was clipped by 5 bases and J by 0 bases, with 5 bases between them. Germline-derived CDR1 and CDR2 are GTSNPN and SVGIG (reference sequence). The CDR3 length is 12 residues. The CDR3 region has the DNA TGTGCCTGGGCTTATAGCAATCAGCCCCAGCATTTT. Amino acids: CAWAYSNQPQHF.

This chain connects TRBV18 to TRBJ1-2; D perhaps matches TRBD1 (6 bases). Per the germline V gene, CDR1 is KGHSH and CDR2 is LQKENI. The CDR3 contains 12 residues. The V end was cut by 6 bases, the J end by 7 bases, with 12 bases between. The CDR3 protein is CASSQDSSGYTF. The CDR3 bases are TGTGCCAGCTCCCAGGACAGTTCTGGCTACACCTTC.

The chain is built from TRBV7-9 and TRBJ1-2; 7 positions match TRBD1. Per germline, CDR1 SEHNR and CDR2 FQNEAQ (reference sequence). The CDR3 length is 13 residues. V lost 5 bases and J lost 4; bases outside the gene matches: 4. This CDR3 is CASSLGDSYGYTF. The CDR3 nucleotides read TGTGCCAGCAGCCTGGGGGACAGCTATGGCTACACCTTC.

In its sample, this clone was seen once. The chain employs TRBV5-1 and TRBJ1-1; a weak D match, TRBD1 (5 bases). The CDR3 length is 15 residues. With 4 bases removed from V and 2 bases from J, the gap between germline ends came to 15 bases. Germline lookup yields CDR1 SGHRS and CDR2 YFSETQ. The CDR3 sequence: CASSIAGTTNTEAFF. The CDR3 DNA sequence: TGCGCCAGCAGCATCGCCGGGACTACAAACACTGAAGCTTTCTTT.

This clone is a singleton in its sample. The chain links TRBV4-3 to TRBJ2-3; TRBD2 is a possible D gene (6 bases). V shed 0 bases and J shed 5 bases, with 12 bases lying between them. This CDR3 is 15 amino acids long. Germline CDR1 and CDR2: LGHNA and YSLEER. The CDR3 protein is CASSQDEAGKDTQYF. The CDR3 DNA sequence: TGCGCCAGCAGCCAAGACGAGGCGGGGAAAGATACGCAGTATTTT.

This chain connects TRBV4-3 to TRBJ1-2, with 8 bases aligning to TRBD1. This CDR3 is built from 15 residues. V gave up 6 bases and J gave up 5 bases; unmatched junction bases: 11. Germline loops: CDR1 LGHNA, CDR2 YSLEER. The CDR3 sequence: CASSYNPRQGYGYTF. The CDR3 nucleotides read TGCGCCAGCAGTTACAACCCCCGACAGGGGTATGGCTACACCTTC.

The rearrangement joins TRBV2 to TRBJ1-1; D unresolved. Per the germline V gene, CDR1 is SNHLY and CDR2 is FYNNEI. V lost 6 bases and J lost 1, with 9 bases in between. The CDR3 length is 13 residues. CDR3 in amino acids: CASRRNRNTEAFF. The CDR3 bases are TGTGCCAGCAGGCGAAACAGGAACACTGAAGCTTTCTTT. Full variable domain (rest looked up from reference TRBV2 and TRBJ1-1): EPEVTQTPSHQVTQMGQEVILRCVPISNHLYFYWYRQILGQKVEFLVSFYNNEISEKSEIFDDQFSVERPDGSNFTLKIRSTKLEDSAMYFCASRRNRNTEAFFGQGTRLTVV.

The gene calls are TRBV14 and TRBJ1-2; D unresolved. V lost 1 base to trimming and J lost 7 bases, with 7 bases between them. The V gene's germline CDR1 is SGHDN and CDR2 FVKESK. There are 12 residues in the CDR3. CDR3 in DNA: TGTGCCAGCAGCCAAGTCGGGTTTGGCTACACCTTC. Translation gives CASSQVGFGYTF.

This clone was recorded only once. In DNA form, the CDR3 reads TGTGCCAGCAGCCGGGGACGGAACTATGGCTACACCTTC. Translating it yields CASSRGRNYGYTF. The rearrangement uses TRBV3-1 (or the pseudogene TRBV3-2) and TRBJ1-2, with D possibly matching TRBD1 (5 bases). Germline CDR1 reads LGHDT; CDR2 reads YNNKEL (reference sequence). There are 13 residues in the CDR3. V lost 4 bases and J lost 2, with 8 bases in between.

The chain carries TRBV2 and TRBJ1-2; D is ambiguous. The CDR3 extends over 13 amino acids. From germline, CDR1 is SNHLY and CDR2 FYNNEI. V was clipped by 2 bases and J by 2 bases, with 6 bases between them. The CDR3 here is CASSEQGNYGYTF. DNA for the CDR3: TGTGCCAGCAGTGAACAAGGGAACTATGGCTACACCTTC.

The chain employs TRBV7-9 and TRBJ2-3; TRBD2 matches at 7 bases. The J segment lost 2 bases and the V segment lost 5 bases, leaving 4 bases of the junction unmatched. This CDR3 is 14 amino acids long. Per germline, CDR1 SEHNR and CDR2 FQNEAQ (reference sequence). The CDR3 region has the DNA TGTGCCAGCAGCCAGCGGGACTCCACAGATACGCAGTATTTT. Residues: CASSQRDSTDTQYF.

The rearrangement links TRBV2 to TRBJ1-5; 8 nucleotides align to TRBD1. CDR3 length: 14 residues. The junction had 9 bases not matched to a gene; V was cut back by 7 bases and J by 7 bases. Germline CDR1 reads SNHLY; CDR2 reads FYNNEI. In DNA form, the CDR3 reads TGTGCCAGCAAAGGACAGGGAGATTCCCAGCCCCAGCATTTT. It is translated as CASKGQGDSQPQHF.

This chain links TRBV6-5 with TRBJ1-2; TRBD1 agrees at 7 bases. Per germline, CDR1 MNHEY and CDR2 SVGAGI. Germline trimming cut 7 bases from V and 4 bases from J; bases unmatched to any gene: 9. The CDR3 has 14 residues. CDR3 protein: CASNGGGVGYGYTF. The CDR3 DNA is TGTGCCAGCAACGGAGGGGGCGTTGGCTATGGCTACACCTTC.

V usage is TRBV19 and J usage is TRBJ1-1; no clear D. The germline V gene encodes CDR1 LNHDA and CDR2 SQIVND (reference sequence). The CDR3 sequence is 13 residues long. V shed 8 bases and J shed 1 base, with 11 bases lying between them. The CDR3 region is CASVVSKNTEAFF. CDR3 DNA: TGTGCCAGTGTGGTCAGCAAGAACACTGAAGCTTTCTTT.

This chain joins TRBV7-9 and TRBJ1-1, with 9 bases fitting TRBD1. V shed 5 bases and J 7 bases; nucleotides not matched to a gene: 8. Germline V gene lookup returns CDR1 SEHNR and CDR2 FQNEAQ (reference sequence). There are 14 residues in the CDR3. The DNA for the CDR3 is TGTGCCAGCAGCCCCGGACAGGGGAATCTTGAAGCTTTCTTT. Protein product: CASSPGQGNLEAFF. Based on the CDR3 plus reference TRBV7-9 and TRBJ1-1, the full variable domain is DTGVSQNPRHKITKRGQNVTFRCDPISEHNRLYWYRQTLGQGPEFLTYFQNEAQLEKSRLLSDRFSAERPKGSFSTLEIQRTEQGDSAMYLCASSPGQGNLEAFFGQGTRLTVV.

The chain employs TRBV19 and TRBJ2-1, with 10 bases that match TRBD2. CDR3 size: 15 residues. The V gene's germline CDR1 is LNHDA and CDR2 SQIVND (reference sequence). V lost 7 bases, J lost 4 bases, and 7 bases stayed unmatched. Here the CDR3 DNA reads TGTGCCAGTACTAGCGGGAGAGTAGGTTACAATGAGCAGTTCTTC. It translates to CASTSGRVGYNEQFF.

The chain joins TRBV14 to TRBJ1-1, with a possible D match to TRBD1 (5 bases). This CDR3 is 15 amino acids long. CDR1 is SGHDN and CDR2 is FVKESK in the germline V gene. Trimming removed 4 bases at V and 3 bases at J, with 15 bases between. The DNA of the CDR3 is TGTGCCAGCAGCCTCCGGCAGGGTTTCGACACTGAAGCTTTCTTT. The encoded protein is CASSLRQGFDTEAFF.

The CDR3 loop reads CASSRLSGNQETQYF. The CDR3 bases are TGTGCCAGCAGCCGGCTATCAGGGAACCAAGAGACCCAGTACTTC. The chain is built from TRBV7-9 and TRBJ2-5; D is perhaps TRBD1 (5 bases). The CDR3 has 15 residues. V lost 5 bases and J lost 0, with 13 bases in between. Germline CDR1 SEHNR, CDR2 FQNEAQ (reference sequence).

The chain uses TRBV7-8 and TRBJ2-3; 9 positions agree with TRBD2. Germline V CDR1 and CDR2: SGHVS, FQNEAQ. CDR3 length: 19 residues. Losses at the gene ends were 2 bases for V and 0 bases for J; bases not matched to a gene: 12. The CDR3 sequence is CASSLSPLLAGVSTDTQYF. The CDR3 bases are TGTGCCAGCAGCTTAAGCCCCCTATTAGCGGGGGTAAGCACAGATACGCAGTATTTT.